This T cell receptor beta chain was retrieved from a study of blood T cell repertoires in COVID-19. Whole-study context: There were acute and convalescent COVID-19 samples, and they came from the United States, Italy and Spain.

TCRdb's table, derived via immunoSEQ multiplex PCR, lists solely in-frame clones and lacks some. The table lists roughly 180,000 clones, roughly 86% of them singletons. The germline V gene encodes CDR1 LGHDT and CDR2 YNNKEL (reference sequence). Trimming took off 7 bases at V and 0 bases at J, with 15 bases between the two ends. The CDR3 length is 15 residues. The TCR originated in a man between 18 and 35 years old with acute or convalescent COVID-19. The chain couples TRBV3-1 (or the pseudogene TRBV3-2) to TRBJ2-5; maybe TRBD2 (6 bases). Sequenced input: peripheral blood. This chain's CDR3 is CASTPPGRNQETQYF. The DNA for the CDR3 is TGTGCCAGCACCCCCCCTGGGAGGAACCAAGAGACCCAGTACTTC.